What follows are 25 T cell receptor beta chains derived from one specimen sequenced in a study of T cell responses to AZD1222 COVID-19 vaccine. Sequenced by immunoSEQ multiplex PCR; TCRdb stores in-frame clones only, minus some. The sample comprises about 170,000 clones, approximately 90% of which are singletons, and 1.5% rests with the top ten. Here the sequenced sample was peripheral blood, taken on day 0 of AZD1222 vaccination. These receptors originate from an adult in good health.

The CDR3 here is CASSLGIQGEAFF. The CDR3 DNA reads as TGTGCCAGCAGCTTGGGAATCCAGGGTGAAGCTTTCTTT. The chain couples TRBV11-3 to TRBJ1-1; TRBD1 is a possible D gene (5 bases). This CDR3 has 13 amino acids. From germline, CDR1 is SGHNT and CDR2 YENEEA. Trimming removed 3 bases from V and 7 bases from J, with 12 bases in between.

CDR3 sequence reads: CATSAREAYEQYF. The CDR3 nucleotides are TGTGCCACCAGTGCAAGGGAGGCCTACGAGCAGTACTTC. The chain joins TRBV24-1 to TRBJ2-7; D is perhaps TRBD2 (6 bases). Trimming left V 5 bases short and J 2 bases short, with 9 bases between. This CDR3 region has 13 residues. Germline V CDR1 and CDR2: KGHDR, SFDVKD.

The J gene is TRBJ1-2, the V gene TRBV2; no definite D call. V was pared by 1 base and J by 7 bases, with 4 bases between. CDR1 is SNHLY and CDR2 is FYNNEI in the germline V gene. The CDR3 sequence is 11 residues long. The CDR3 bases are TGTGCCAGCAGTGAAGGGCCTGGCTACACCTTC. This sequence encodes CASSEGPGYTF.

The chain is built from TRBV6-1 and TRBJ2-1; 8 bases map to TRBD2. CDR3 size: 15 residues. Germline loops: CDR1 MNHNS, CDR2 SASEGT. Trimming removed 2 bases from V and 7 bases from J; junction bases left unmatched: 7. The DNA of the CDR3 is TGTGCCAGCAGTGAAATGCCGGGGGGGTCGAATGAGCAGTTCTTC. It is translated as CASSEMPGGSNEQFF.

The rearrangement joins TRBV9 to TRBJ1-2; 7 bases align to TRBD1. Trimming at V came to 4 bases and at J to 7 bases, leaving 13 bases not matched to a gene. This CDR3 comprises 15 residues. Germline V gene data show CDR1 as SGDLS and CDR2 as YYNGEE. CDR3 nucleotides: TGTGCCAGCAGCTTGGGACAGCCCTCCCTTTCTGGCTACACCTTC. Its protein is CASSLGQPSLSGYTF.

This rearrangement joins TRBV7-3 to TRBJ2-3; D gene unclear. The CDR3 has 14 residues. Trimming shortened V by 1 base and J by 1 base, and 6 bases separated the two germline ends. Germline V lookup: CDR1 SGHTA, CDR2 FQGTGA. The CDR3 region has the DNA TGTGCCAGCAGCTTAAATCCCGGCACAGATACGCAGTATTTT. This codes for CASSLNPGTDTQYF. The full variable domain, in which reference TRBV7-3 and TRBJ2-3 provide the parts outside the CDR3, is GAGVSQTPSNKVTEKGKYVELRCDPISGHTALYWYRQSLGQGPEFLIYFQGTGAADDSGLPNDRFFAVRPEGSVSTLKIQRTERGDSAVYLCASSLNPGTDTQYFGPGTRLTVL.

The chain couples TRBV27 to TRBJ2-7, with 7 bases aligning to TRBD1. Germline-derived CDR1 and CDR2 are MNHEY and SMNVEV (reference sequence). J gave up 2 bases and V 6 bases, and 4 bases lay outside the gene matches. The CDR3 length is 13 residues. In DNA form, the CDR3 reads TGTGCCAGCAGATGGACAGGAACCTACGAGCAGTACTTC. Protein product: CASRWTGTYEQYF.

The rearrangement uses TRBV30 and TRBJ2-1; TRBD2 matches at 7 bases. With 0 bases clipped from V and 3 bases from J, the junction kept 5 bases outside the gene matches. CDR3 size: 15 residues. CDR1 GTSNPN and CDR2 SVGIG come from the germline V gene (reference sequence). CDR3 amino acids: CAWSVRGRVYNEQFF. The DNA for the CDR3 is TGTGCCTGGAGTGTACGGGGGAGGGTCTACAATGAGCAGTTCTTC.

The rearrangement joins TRBV5-1 to TRBJ2-5, with D possibly matching TRBD1 (6 bases). There are 16 residues in the CDR3. V lost 4 bases and J 2 bases, leaving 18 bases between the germline ends. Germline CDR1 and CDR2: SGHRS and YFSETQ. CDR3 sequence (DNA): TGCGCCAGCAGCGCCCGGGTCCAGGACAGACAAGAGACCCAGTACTTC. As protein: CASSARVQDRQETQYF. Drawing the rest from reference TRBV5-1 and TRBJ2-5, the complete variable domain is KAGVTQTPRYLIKTRGQQVTLSCSPISGHRSVSWYQQTPGQGLQFLFEYFSETQRNKGNFPGRFSGRQFSNSRSEMNVSTLELGDSALYLCASSARVQDRQETQYFGPGTRLLVL.

Concerning this clone itself: The junction departs from the called germline gene at one end, perhaps through a read error. This chain links TRBV6-2 or TRBV6-3 with TRBJ1-1; D is undetermined. The CDR3 has 12 amino acids. Per germline, CDR1 MNHEY and CDR2 SVGEGT. The CDR3 loop is CASRYLNTEAFF. DNA of the CDR3: TGTGCCAGCAGATACTTGAACACTGAAGCTTTCTTT.

This sequence joins TRBV12-3 or TRBV12-4 and TRBJ1-5; no clear D gene. Between the trimmed V and J ends, which lost 7 bases and 7 bases, there was a span of 11 bases. There are 12 residues in the CDR3. The CDR3 region is CASTDGGQPQHF. CDR3 DNA: TGTGCCAGCACAGATGGCGGGCAGCCCCAGCATTTT.

This chain joins TRBV6-2 or TRBV6-3 and TRBJ1-4; the D is unclear. CDR3 length: 14 amino acids. V was trimmed by 4 bases and J by 4 bases, leaving 10 bases between them. Per germline, CDR1 MNHEY and CDR2 SVGEGT. The CDR3, as DNA: TGTGCCAGCAGTTTCGGACGGGTTAATGAAAAACTGTTTTTT. Translation gives CASSFGRVNEKLFF.

This clone has only one observation. This rearrangement joins TRBV28 to TRBJ2-7; tentatively, D is TRBD1 or TRBD2 (5 bases each). The CDR3 spans 12 residues. Trimming removed 10 bases from V and 5 bases from J, with 15 bases in between. Germline V gene data show CDR1 as MDHEN and CDR2 as SYDVKM. CDR3 residues: CATREGFHEQYF. DNA of the CDR3: TGTGCCACCCGTGAGGGGTTCCACGAGCAGTACTTC. Complete variable domain (other parts from reference TRBV28 and TRBJ2-7): DVKVTQSSRYLVKRTGEKVFLECVQDMDHENMFWYRQDPGLGLRLIYFSYDVKMKEKGDIPEGYSVSREKKERFSLILESASTNQTSMYLCATREGFHEQYFGPGTRLTVT.

The chain's CDR3 is CASSQGQGAYDEKLFF. In nucleotides, the CDR3 is TGCGCCAGCAGCCAGGGACAGGGGGCGTATGATGAAAAACTGTTTTTT. This rearrangement joins TRBV4-3 to TRBJ1-4; 12 nucleotides line up with TRBD1. The CDR3 is made up of 16 amino acids. Germline loops: CDR1 LGHNA, CDR2 YSLEER. The V and J ends lost 3 bases and 6 bases, in that order; junction bases with no gene match: 5.

The rearrangement links TRBV29-1 to TRBJ2-5, with D perhaps TRBD2 (6 bases). Trimming pared 6 bases from V and 1 base from J, leaving 12 bases between. Germline CDR1 reads SQVTM; CDR2 reads ANQGSEA. The CDR3 is 13 residues long. The CDR3 loop reads CSVGGDSQETQYF. The CDR3 bases are TGCAGCGTCGGGGGAGATTCCCAAGAGACCCAGTACTTC.

This CDR3 is CASSPEGYSNQPQHF. The DNA for the CDR3 is TGTGCCAGCAGCCCCGAGGGATATAGCAATCAGCCCCAGCATTTT. The chain is built from TRBV7-9 and TRBJ1-5; D is uncertain. V was shortened by 5 bases and J by 0 bases, with 11 bases between the two germline ends. This CDR3 has 15 amino acids. The germline gives CDR1 SEHNR, CDR2 FQNEAQ (reference sequence).

This chain joins TRBV24-1 and TRBJ1-2, with no clear D. Germline CDR1 is KGHDR and CDR2 is SFDVKD. CDR3 length: 15 residues. With 4 bases removed from V and 5 bases from J, the gap between germline ends came to 16 bases. The CDR3 is CATSDRSDPIYGYTF. In DNA form, the CDR3 reads TGTGCCACCAGTGACCGCTCCGACCCCATATATGGCTACACCTTC.

CDR3 loop: CASSDGSGYGYTF. The CDR3 region has the DNA TGTGCCAGCAGTGACGGTTCTGGCTATGGCTACACCTTC. This chain joins TRBV2 and TRBJ1-2; D ambiguous. Germline lookup yields CDR1 SNHLY and CDR2 FYNNEI. V lost 3 bases, J lost 4 bases, and 9 bases lay in between. CDR3 length: 13 residues.

This chain joins TRBV27 and TRBJ1-1; tentatively, D is TRBD1 (6 bases). Per germline, CDR1 MNHEY and CDR2 SMNVEV (reference sequence). The CDR3 covers 14 residues. V gave up 6 bases and J gave up 4 bases, with 15 bases separating them. The CDR3: CASSSNRVGTEAFF. CDR3 nucleotide sequence: TGTGCCAGCAGCTCTAACAGGGTCGGCACTGAAGCTTTCTTT.

This chain joins TRBV23-1 and TRBJ1-1; D might be TRBD1 (5 bases). TRBV23-1 is placed among ORFs of uncertain function. The CDR3 has 16 residues. With 6 bases removed from V and 0 bases from J, the gap between germline ends came to 17 bases. The CDR3 is CASRVLGGAVNTEAFF. CDR3 DNA sequence: TGCGCCAGCAGGGTTTTGGGGGGAGCCGTGAACACTGAAGCTTTCTTT.

This rearrangement joins TRBV2 to TRBJ1-5; D remains ambiguous. Trimming removed 2 bases from V and 2 bases from J, with 10 bases in between. This CDR3 has 15 amino acids. The germline CDR1 and CDR2 sequences are SNHLY and FYNNEI. The CDR3 nucleotides are TGTGCCAGCAGTGAACTTTTTGAAGGCAATCAGCCCCAGCATTTT. This codes for CASSELFEGNQPQHF.

The chain joins TRBV5-4 to TRBJ1-1; D call uncertain. With 2 bases removed from V and 2 bases from J, the gap between germline ends came to 16 bases. Per the germline V gene, CDR1 is SGHNT and CDR2 is YYREEE (reference sequence). The CDR3 is 16 amino acids. In DNA form, the CDR3 reads TGTGCCAGCAGCTTTGGGAGGGCGCAGGTCAACACTGAAGCTTTCTTT. Encoded protein: CASSFGRAQVNTEAFF.

This sequence joins TRBV6-5 and TRBJ2-5; perhaps TRBD2 as D (5 bases). V lost 0 bases and J lost 1, with 9 bases in between. Looked up from germline, CDR1 is MNHEY and CDR2 is SVGAGI. The CDR3 is made up of 15 amino acids. This chain's CDR3 is CASSYSAGLQETQYF. The DNA of the CDR3 is TGTGCCAGCAGTTACTCGGCGGGTCTCCAAGAGACCCAGTACTTC.

The genes are TRBV28 and TRBJ2-7; TRBD1 might be the D (6 bases). Trimming removed 6 bases from V and 3 bases from J, with 12 bases in between. There are 13 residues in the CDR3. Germline V gene lookup returns CDR1 MDHEN and CDR2 SYDVKM. CDR3 protein: CASRLQGYYEQYF. For the CDR3, the DNA is TGTGCCAGCAGACTACAGGGCTACTACGAGCAGTACTTC.

The chain recombines TRBV14 with TRBJ1-2; 7 bases are shared with TRBD1. With V trimmed by 0 bases and J by 1 base, 5 bases remained unmatched. The germline gives CDR1 SGHDN, CDR2 FVKESK. The CDR3 runs to 16 residues. CDR3 residues: CASSQDVRQGNYGYTF. The CDR3 DNA follows: TGTGCCAGCAGCCAAGATGTGCGACAGGGTAACTATGGCTACACCTTC. The complete variable domain, with remaining parts taken from reference TRBV14 and TRBJ1-2, reads EAGVTQFPSHSVIEKGQTVTLRCDPISGHDNLYWYRRVMGKEIKFLLHFVKESKQDESGMPNNRFLAERTGGTYSTLKVQPAELEDSGVYFCASSQDVRQGNYGYTFGSGTRLTVV.